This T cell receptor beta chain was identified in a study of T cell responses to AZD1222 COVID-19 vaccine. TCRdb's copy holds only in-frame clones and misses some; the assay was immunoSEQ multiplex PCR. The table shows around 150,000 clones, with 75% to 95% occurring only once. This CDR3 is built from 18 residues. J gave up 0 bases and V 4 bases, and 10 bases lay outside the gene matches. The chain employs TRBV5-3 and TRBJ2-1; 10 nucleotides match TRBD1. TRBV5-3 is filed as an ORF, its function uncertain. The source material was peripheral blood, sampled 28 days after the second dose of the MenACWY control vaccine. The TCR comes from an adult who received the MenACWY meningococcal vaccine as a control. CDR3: CARSASRDRGSSYNEQFF. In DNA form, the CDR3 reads TGTGCCAGAAGCGCGAGCCGGGACAGGGGAAGCTCCTACAATGAGCAGTTCTTC.